This T cell receptor (beta chain) derives from a study of identical twins. Whole-study findings and limits: Compared with models, monozygotic twins showed more out-of-frame TCR alpha sharing. Memory repertoires lacked the insertion deficit that abundant cord blood beta clonotypes showed.

The V and J ends lost 5 bases and 4 bases respectively, with 8 bases between them. Looked up from germline, CDR1 is LNHDA and CDR2 is SQIVND (reference sequence). This CDR3 contains 12 residues. Unique molecular identifiers were in the cDNA, with template-switch universal primer binding. TCRdb redid the calling of the 5' RACE reads with MiXCR, one entry per CDR3 protein. The sample shows 1,800,000 or so distinct CDR3 sequences, under 35% of them seen only once. As to this clonotype: Its antigen is undetermined.

The source is a newborn girl in good health. Specimen: cord blood. This chain uses TRBV19 with TRBJ1-2; maybe TRBD1 (5 bases). The CDR3 sequence is CASSVTAYGYTF. CDR3 nucleotide sequence: TGTGCCAGTAGTGTGACAGCCTATGGCTACACCTTC.